The 14 T cell receptor beta chains listed next were all sequenced from one sample in a study of cytomegalovirus exposure and HLA in healthy donors. A multiplex PCR was run with 60 Vbeta primers and 13 Jbeta primers. The table came from immunoSEQ multiplex PCR; TCRdb's copy has only in-frame clones and leaves some out. The data hold about 120,000 clones, with roughly 72% observed a single time. Sample: PBMCs. The origin of the receptors is a woman aged 50 to 65 in good health and CMV-seropositive.

This clone was counted a few times. This rearrangement joins TRBV4-3 to TRBJ1-4, with 8 bases matching TRBD1. After removal of 0 bases from V and 4 bases from J, the junction contained 7 bases not matched to a gene. Germline V gene data show CDR1 as LGHNA and CDR2 as YSLEER. CDR3 size: 17 residues. The CDR3 is CASSQDFSGGFNEKLFF. As DNA, the CDR3 is TGCGCCAGCAGCCAAGATTTCTCAGGGGGCTTTAATGAAAAACTGTTTTTT.

On this clone itself: A read error may account for a junction end that differs from germline. The rearrangement links TRBV12-5 to TRBJ2-1; TRBD1 aligns across 12 bases. Germline loops: CDR1 LGHNT, CDR2 FRNRAP. The CDR3 extends over 15 amino acids. CDR3 sequence reads: CASGVVTGTGGRLVF. DNA of the CDR3: TGTGCTAGTGGAGTTGTCACCGGGACAGGGGGCAGACTGGTCTTC.

This chain joins TRBV5-4 and TRBJ2-7, with 8 bases aligning to TRBD1. Germline V CDR1 and CDR2: SGHNT, YYREEE (reference sequence). The CDR3 is 14 residues long. The junction had 7 bases not matched to a gene; V was cut back by 4 bases and J by 4 bases. CDR3 sequence (DNA): TGTGCCAGCAGCCCGGGGACAGGAGATTACGAGCAGTACTTC. Protein sequence: CASSPGTGDYEQYF.

J is TRBJ1-1 and V is TRBV15; perhaps TRBD1 as D (6 bases). The ends were cut back, 0 bases at V and 1 base at J, with 9 bases in the middle. The CDR3 sequence is 15 residues long. Per the germline V gene, CDR1 is LNHNV and CDR2 is YYDKDF (reference sequence). In DNA, the CDR3 is TGTGCCACCAGCAGAGATTGGGGGCAGAACACTGAAGCTTTCTTT. This codes for CATSRDWGQNTEAFF.

The rearrangement links TRBV7-2 to TRBJ2-1; D not certain. V lost 1 base and J lost 5, with 6 bases in between. Germline values: CDR1 SGHTA, CDR2 FQGNSA. This CDR3 region has 13 residues. CDR3: CASSLDPDNEQFF. CDR3 DNA: TGTGCCAGCAGCTTAGATCCAGACAATGAGCAGTTCTTC.

The rearrangement links TRBV5-1 to TRBJ2-3; 10 nucleotides agree with TRBD1. CDR1 is SGHRS and CDR2 is YFSETQ in the germline V gene. This CDR3 spans 14 amino acids. V was clipped by 6 bases and J by 5 bases; unmatched bases: 6. The CDR3 DNA reads TGCGCCAGCACCATCGGGACAGGGGAAGATACGCAGTATTTT. Translation: CASTIGTGEDTQYF.

The chain has TRBV6-6 and TRBJ2-1; TRBD1 matches at 7 bases. The trim removed 6 bases at V and 7 bases at J, leaving 12 bases unmatched. Germline assignment: CDR1 MNHNY and CDR2 SVGAGI (reference sequence). The CDR3 is made up of 15 amino acids. CDR3 residues: CASRSDRQGRNEQFF. For the CDR3, the DNA is TGTGCCAGCAGGTCGGATAGACAGGGTAGGAATGAGCAGTTCTTC.

The rearrangement links TRBV6-1 to TRBJ2-7, with D hard to call. Per germline, CDR1 MNHNS and CDR2 SASEGT. Between the trimmed V and J ends, which lost 5 bases and 2 bases, there was a span of 10 bases. The CDR3 has 13 amino acids. CDR3 sequence (DNA): TGTGCCAGCAGTACAGACCATACCTACGAGCAGTACTTC. Amino acids: CASSTDHTYEQYF.

The rearrangement joins TRBV4-3 to TRBJ1-4; 7 bases match TRBD1. Germline V gene data show CDR1 as LGHNA and CDR2 as YSLEER. Trimming cost V 0 bases and J 7 bases; bases outside gene matches: 8. This CDR3 has 16 amino acids. The CDR3 nucleotides are TGCGCCAGCAGCCAAGAGCCAGGGGGGACGAGTGAAAAACTGTTTTTT. Encoded protein: CASSQEPGGTSEKLFF.

The chain is built from TRBV6-5 and TRBJ2-1; TRBD1 matches at 7 bases. The V and J ends lost 5 bases and 7 bases, in that order; junction bases with no gene match: 2. The CDR3 has 12 amino acids. Germline V lookup: CDR1 MNHEY, CDR2 SVGAGI. CDR3 sequence: CASSEDRNEQFF. In nucleotides, the CDR3 is TGTGCCAGCAGTGAGGACAGGAATGAGCAGTTCTTC.

The gene calls are TRBV7-3 and TRBJ2-6, with D perhaps matching TRBD1 (5 bases). Germline loops: CDR1 SGHTA, CDR2 FQGTGA. The CDR3 is 16 amino acids. V dropped 3 bases and J dropped 0 bases, with 9 bases sitting between them. The CDR3 here is CASSLDTASGANVLTF. The DNA for the CDR3 is TGTGCCAGCAGCTTGGACACAGCCTCTGGGGCCAACGTCCTGACTTTC. The entire variable domain, with the rest obtained from reference TRBV7-3 and TRBJ2-6, is as follows: GAGVSQTPSNKVTEKGKYVELRCDPISGHTALYWYRQSLGQGPEFLIYFQGTGAADDSGLPNDRFFAVRPEGSVSTLKIQRTERGDSAVYLCASSLDTASGANVLTFGAGSRLTVL.

CDR3 loop: CASSPGLAGGTDTQYF. In nucleotides, the CDR3 is TGTGCCAGCAGCCCGGGACTAGCGGGAGGAACAGATACGCAGTATTTT. This chain links TRBV9 with TRBJ2-3; 15 bases fit TRBD2. V shed 4 bases and J 3 bases; nucleotides not matched to a gene: 3. Germline V CDR1 and CDR2: SGDLS, YYNGEE. The CDR3 extends over 16 amino acids.

To note about this clone: This CDR3 is also generated by other DNA sequences in the sample. The chain recombines TRBV5-1 with TRBJ1-4, with 10 positions matching TRBD1. The J segment lost 3 bases and the V segment lost 1 base, leaving 3 bases of the junction unmatched. CDR1 and CDR2 (germline): SGHRS, YFSETQ. The CDR3 length is 16 residues. CDR3 protein: CASSLRGQGANEKLFF. The CDR3 bases are TGCGCCAGCAGCTTGCGAGGACAGGGGGCTAATGAAAAACTGTTTTTT. Variable domain in full (rest from reference TRBV5-1 and TRBJ1-4): KAGVTQTPRYLIKTRGQQVTLSCSPISGHRSVSWYQQTPGQGLQFLFEYFSETQRNKGNFPGRFSGRQFSNSRSEMNVSTLELGDSALYLCASSLRGQGANEKLFFGSGTQLSVL.

V gene TRBV6-6 combines with J gene TRBJ2-5; D call uncertain. Germline lookup yields CDR1 MNHNY and CDR2 SVGAGI (reference sequence). The CDR3 consists of 12 residues. V was trimmed by 4 bases and J by 5 bases, leaving 8 bases between them. The DNA for the CDR3 is TGTGCCAGCAGTTCTAGTGTGGAGACCCAGTACTTC. As protein: CASSSSVETQYF.